This TCR beta chain was sequenced for a study of human T cells and chemical hapten exposure. Time point defined: pre-sensitization, week 0. Indicated treatment: therapeutic diphenylcyclopropenone sensitization with weekly scalp DPC. This clonotype has just a few counts. The CDR3 consists of 14 residues. The V end lost 7 bases, the J end lost 10 bases, and 22 bases lay between the germline ends. Germline V gives CDR1 LGHNT, CDR2 FRNRAP. A single record per CDR3 protein comes from TCRdb applying MiXCR to the RACE reads. The sample contains more than 250,000 distinct CDR3 sequences, over 7.5% of which appear only once.

This material consisted of whole blood, taken in connection with sensitization to the hapten diphenylcyclopropenone (DPC). The sequence was obtained from a man between 18 and 35 years old with alopecia areata. Some clones in this sample may be carry-over from other donors' samples. J is TRBJ1-1 and V is TRBV12-5, with D possibly matching TRBD1 (5 bases). CDR3 residues: CASAAPQASDGAFF. In DNA, the CDR3 is TGTGCTAGTGCCGCTCCACAGGCTTCCGACGGAGCTTTCTTT.